Below are 7 T cell receptor beta chains sequenced from a single sample in a study of Graves' ophthalmopathy and Graves' hyperthyroidism. RNA transcripts served as template for amplifying TCR beta CDR3 sequences. RT-PCR in the first round used HTBI primers; a second-round multiplex PCR followed. TCRdb reanalysed the multiplex PCR reads using MiXCR and keeps one entry per CDR3 protein. Found here are 660,000 or so distinct CDR3 sequences, under 50% of them singletons; the top ten hold roughly 3%. The sample taken for sequencing was peripheral blood. Receptor source: an adult man with Graves' ophthalmopathy.

This chain connects TRBV9 to TRBJ2-7, with 11 positions matching TRBD1. Per the germline V gene, CDR1 is SGDLS and CDR2 is YYNGEE. After removal of 3 bases from V and 6 bases from J, the junction contained 11 bases not matched to a gene. This CDR3 contains 16 residues. CDR3 nucleotides: TGTGCCAGCAGCGGACGGGGGAGGACAGGGGGCGGCGAGCAGTACTTC. This encodes CASSGRGRTGGGEQYF.

As to this clonotype: Given a much more abundant clone one base away, this may be a read error. The gene calls are TRBV5-1 and TRBJ2-5; 10 positions agree with TRBD2. The trim removed 4 bases at V and 1 base at J, leaving 10 bases unmatched. CDR1 and CDR2 from the germline V gene are SGHRS and YFSETQ. The CDR3 consists of 17 residues. The CDR3 sequence is CASSPTYGTSAQETQYF. CDR3 sequence (DNA): TGCGCCAGCAGCCCGACCTATGGGACTAGCGCCCAAGAGACCCAGTACTTC.

Concerning this clonotype itself: This could be a read error, since a much larger clone is one nucleotide away. The chain has TRBV20-1 and TRBJ2-5; 10 positions match TRBD1. The V gene's germline CDR1 is DFQATT and CDR2 SNEGSKA (reference sequence). The J segment lost 11 bases and the V segment lost 3 bases, leaving 12 bases of the junction unmatched. CDR3 length equals 14 residues. This chain's CDR3 is CSASRDRGQSKQYF. CDR3 DNA sequence: TGCAGTGCTAGCCGCGACAGGGGGCAGAGCAAGCAGTACTTC.

The chain employs TRBV7-2 and TRBJ1-1; D remains unclear. The CDR3 contains 15 residues. V dropped 1 base and J dropped 4 bases, with 13 bases sitting between them. Germline CDR1 is SGHTA and CDR2 is FQGNSA. DNA for the CDR3: TGTGCCAGCAGCTTAGACCCCGGGATCGCCACTGAAGCTTTCTTT. It translates to CASSLDPGIATEAFF.

This clonotype was found a few times. The V and J genes are TRBV4-3 and TRBJ2-7; D perhaps matches TRBD2 (6 bases). Germline CDR1 LGHNA, CDR2 YSLEER. This CDR3 spans 15 amino acids. Trimming shortened V by 0 bases and J by 2 bases, and 11 bases separated the two germline ends. DNA of the CDR3: TGCGCCAGCAGCCAAGAGTTCAGGACTACCTACGAGCAGTACTTC. Its protein is CASSQEFRTTYEQYF.

The chain links TRBV25-1 to TRBJ1-3, with D unclear. Between the trimmed V and J ends, which lost 4 bases and 0 bases, there was a span of 10 bases. The CDR3 spans 15 residues. Germline V gene lookup returns CDR1 MGHDK and CDR2 SYGVNS. The CDR3 region has the DNA TGTGCCAGCAGTGGCTGCAACTCCTCTGGAAACACCATATATTTT. Translated, it gives CASSGCNSSGNTIYF.

This clonotype was recorded a few times. This chain's CDR3 is CASSYQGQGARETQYF. CDR3 coding DNA: TGTGCCAGCAGTTACCAAGGACAGGGGGCTAGAGAGACCCAGTACTTC. This rearrangement joins TRBV6-2 or TRBV6-3 to TRBJ2-5; TRBD1 matches at 11 bases. Trimming at V came to 2 bases and at J to 4 bases, leaving 6 bases not matched to a gene. CDR3 size: 16 residues. The germline V gene encodes CDR1 MNHEY and CDR2 SVGEGT.